This T cell receptor (beta chain) was sequenced in a study of T cell changes during pregnancy in multiple sclerosis. CDR3 length: 13 residues. CDR1 is MGHDK and CDR2 is SYGVNS in the germline V gene. Trimming cost V 8 bases and J 2 bases, with 11 bases left between them. Sequencing was performed with immunoSEQ multiplex PCR; in TCRdb, only in-frame clones are kept and a portion is missing. The table has around 75,000 clones, around 92% seen once. The gene calls are TRBV25-1 and TRBJ2-3; D ambiguous. The sequence derives from a female donor in good health, enrolled as a control in a pregnancy study. Sequences were derived from peripheral blood, sampled in the first trimester of pregnancy. CDR3 in amino acids: CASGRRLTDTQYF. The CDR3 DNA reads TGTGCCAGCGGCCGTCGTCTCACAGATACGCAGTATTTT.